This T cell receptor (beta chain) emerged from a study of cytomegalovirus exposure and HLA in healthy donors. A multiplex PCR was run with 60 Vbeta primers and 13 Jbeta primers. Data came from immunoSEQ multiplex PCR; TCRdb stores just in-frame clones and leaves some out. The table lists 130,000 to 150,000 clones, 74% of them singletons. This clone was detected only once. Sequences were obtained from PBMCs. The clonotype was recovered from a man in his late teens or twenties in good health and CMV-seropositive.

The CDR3 nucleotides are TGTGCCAGCAGTTTTGGGCTAGCGGGAGAAGGTGAGCAGTTCTTC. Its translation: CASSFGLAGEGEQFF. The J gene is TRBJ2-1, the V gene TRBV27; 10 bases match TRBD2. The CDR3 extends over 15 amino acids. CDR1 and CDR2 from the germline V gene are MNHEY and SMNVEV (reference sequence). J lost 9 bases, V lost 3 bases, and 8 bases had no gene match.